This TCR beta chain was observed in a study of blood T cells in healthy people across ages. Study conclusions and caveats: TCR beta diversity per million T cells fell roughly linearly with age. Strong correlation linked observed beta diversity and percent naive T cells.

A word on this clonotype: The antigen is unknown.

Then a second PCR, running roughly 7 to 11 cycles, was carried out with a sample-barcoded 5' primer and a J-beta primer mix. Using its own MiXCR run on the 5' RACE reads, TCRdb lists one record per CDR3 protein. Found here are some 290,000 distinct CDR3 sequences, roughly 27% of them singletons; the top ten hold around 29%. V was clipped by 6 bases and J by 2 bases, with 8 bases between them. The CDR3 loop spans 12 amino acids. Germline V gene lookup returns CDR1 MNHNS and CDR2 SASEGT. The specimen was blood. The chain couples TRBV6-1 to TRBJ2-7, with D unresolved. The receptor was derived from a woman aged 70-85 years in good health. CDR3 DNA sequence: TGTGCCAGCAGAGACGGACCCTACGAGCAGTACTTC. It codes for CASRDGPYEQYF.